One TCR beta chain is described in this entry. As yet, its antigen is unknown. Generated by immunoSEQ multiplex PCR, the TCRdb table keeps only in-frame clones and is missing some. The sample carries under 40,000 clones, roughly four fifths recorded once. The data stem from a study of PD-1 blockade in classical Hodgkin lymphoma. Points from the study as a whole: When set against healthy donors, newly diagnosed patients were reported to show lower baseline TCR diversity. Partial responders and progressors had significantly lower baseline TCR diversity.

Stated time point: cycle 4 day 1 (C4D1), after less than seven weeks of nivolumab. With no exception, relapse followed autologous stem cell transplantation in all patients, and brentuximab vedotin exposure varied. Patients had relapsed/refractory classical Hodgkin lymphoma with complete response, partial response or progressive disease as best response. This CDR3 spans 18 amino acids. Trimming stripped 0 bases from V and 6 bases from J, with 21 bases between. CDR1 and CDR2 from the germline V gene are LNHNV and YYDKDF (reference sequence). The sample was peripheral blood mononuclear cells (PBMCs), taken before the fourth cycle of nivolumab. The source of this sequence is a human donor with classical Hodgkin lymphoma. The chain couples TRBV15 to TRBJ2-1; TRBD2 is a possible D gene (5 bases). For the CDR3, the DNA is TGTGCCACCAGCAGAGATAGGTTAGAGACTACGCTCCTCAATGAGCAGTTCTTC. It specifies CATSRDRLETTLLNEQFF. The full variable domain, in which reference TRBV15 and TRBJ2-1 provide the parts outside the CDR3, is DAMVIQNPRYQVTQFGKPVTLSCSQTLNHNVMYWYQQKSSQAPKLLFHYYDKDFNNEADTPDNFQSRRPNTSFCFLDIRSPGLGDTAMYLCATSRDRLETTLLNEQFFGPGTRLTVL.